These 14 T cell receptor beta chains were sequenced from one sample in a study of cytomegalovirus exposure and HLA in healthy donors. The PCR was carried out with 60 Vbeta primers and 13 Jbeta primers. TCRdb keeps only in-frame clones here, not all; method: immunoSEQ multiplex PCR. The table includes 150,000 or so clones, more than 65% detected once. Sequenced: PBMCs. The receptors here all came from a man aged 25 to 40 in good health and CMV-seropositive.

V gene TRBV19 combines with J gene TRBJ2-5, with D perhaps matching TRBD2 (6 bases). This CDR3 comprises 14 residues. V gave up 0 bases and J gave up 5 bases, with 10 bases separating them. Germline CDR1 reads LNHDA; CDR2 reads SQIVND (reference sequence). The CDR3 DNA reads as TGTGCCAGTAGTATAGATCGGGGGAGCGAGACCCAGTACTTC. Translating gives CASSIDRGSETQYF.

The chain uses TRBV5-1 and TRBJ1-1, with TRBD1 identical over 9 bases. V lost 8 bases to trimming and J lost 1 base; unmatched junction nucleotides: 6. The CDR3 length is 14 residues. The germline V gene has CDR1 SGHRS and CDR2 YFSETQ. This CDR3 is CASQRQGENTEAFF. The CDR3 coding sequence is TGCGCCAGTCAAAGACAGGGGGAGAACACTGAAGCTTTCTTT.

This chain connects TRBV28 to TRBJ2-1; 8 bases line up with TRBD2. This CDR3 is 14 amino acids long. V shed 6 bases and J 6 bases; nucleotides not matched to a gene: 7. Germline lookup yields CDR1 MDHEN and CDR2 SYDVKM. The chain's CDR3 is CASSGGGPINEQFF. In nucleotides, the CDR3 is TGTGCCAGCAGCGGGGGGGGGCCTATCAATGAGCAGTTCTTC.

The chain employs TRBV28 and TRBJ2-7; the D gene is possibly TRBD1 (6 bases). Looked up from germline, CDR1 is MDHEN and CDR2 is SYDVKM. The V gene lost 1 base and the J gene lost 2 bases, with 12 bases spanning the gap. The CDR3 is made up of 15 amino acids. CDR3 protein: CASSLLAGAPYEQYF. The CDR3, as DNA: TGTGCCAGCAGTTTATTGGCAGGGGCGCCCTACGAGCAGTACTTC.

V and J are TRBV7-2 and TRBJ2-3; TRBD2 matches at 11 bases. Germline loops: CDR1 SGHTA, CDR2 FQGNSA. CDR3 length: 18 residues. The ends lost 5 bases at V and 3 bases at J; junction bases unmatched: 13. CDR3 region: CASSPEVAGGPGTDTQYF. The CDR3, as DNA: TGTGCCAGCAGCCCTGAGGTAGCGGGAGGGCCCGGTACAGATACGCAGTATTTT.

The chain joins TRBV12-5 to TRBJ2-7; maybe TRBD2 (6 bases). This CDR3 comprises 15 residues. CDR1 and CDR2 from the germline V gene are LGHNT and FRNRAP. Trimming removed 5 bases at V and 3 bases at J, with 17 bases between. CDR3 nucleotide sequence: TGTGCTAGTGGTACGAGGCGGGGATCGGTCTACGAGCAGTACTTC. This sequence encodes CASGTRRGSVYEQYF.

This chain links TRBV19 with TRBJ1-1, with 9 bases aligning to TRBD1. Germline values: CDR1 LNHDA, CDR2 SQIVND (reference sequence). J gave up 3 bases and V 7 bases, and 15 bases lay outside the gene matches. The CDR3 is 17 amino acids. As DNA, the CDR3 is TGTGCCAGTAACCCGGGGACAGGGCTTAGATCGTACACTGAAGCTTTCTTT. Protein sequence: CASNPGTGLRSYTEAFF.

The V and J genes are TRBV6-1 and TRBJ2-2; D possibly corresponds to TRBD1 (6 bases). The germline V and J ends were trimmed by 6 bases and 1 base, with 6 bases remaining between them. CDR1 and CDR2 (germline): MNHNS, SASEGT. The CDR3 contains 13 residues. As DNA, the CDR3 is TGTGCCAGCAGACAGGGGAACACCGGGGAGCTGTTTTTT. Translation gives CASRQGNTGELFF.

This clone was counted a single time. The V call is TRBV7-2, the J call TRBJ2-1; TRBD2 might be the D (7 bases). Trimming shortened V by 1 base and J by 6 bases, and 16 bases separated the two germline ends. The CDR3 spans 16 residues. Per germline, CDR1 SGHTA and CDR2 FQGNSA. CDR3 in amino acids: CASSLVWGGLSNEQFF. The DNA of the CDR3 is TGTGCCAGCAGCTTAGTTTGGGGGGGCTTGAGCAATGAGCAGTTCTTC.

On this clone itself: Other DNA sequences in the sample encode the same CDR3. V is TRBV6-5 and J is TRBJ1-1; the D gene is possibly TRBD1 (5 bases). The CDR3 covers 13 residues. Per the germline V gene, CDR1 is MNHEY and CDR2 is SVGAGI. V was trimmed by 6 bases and J by 2 bases, leaving 10 bases between them. The CDR3 protein is CASSRGGNTEAFF. The CDR3 nucleotides read TGTGCCAGCAGCCGGGGGGGAAACACTGAAGCTTTCTTT.

The chain employs TRBV4-3 and TRBJ1-1; D gene ambiguous. Germline V gene sequence: CDR1 LGHNA, CDR2 YSLEER. This CDR3 comprises 15 residues. Trimming cost V 0 bases and J 3 bases, with 11 bases left between them. CDR3 nucleotides: TGCGCCAGCAGCCAAGATTTGAACAGTTACACTGAAGCTTTCTTT. It yields the protein CASSQDLNSYTEAFF.

V gene TRBV7-9 combines with J gene TRBJ1-5; D not resolved. V was trimmed by 5 bases and J by 0 bases, leaving 8 bases between them. CDR3 length: 14 amino acids. Germline V lookup: CDR1 SEHNR, CDR2 FQNEAQ (reference sequence). CDR3 residues: CASSAQNSNQPQHF. CDR3 nucleotide sequence: TGTGCCAGCAGCGCACAAAATAGCAATCAGCCCCAGCATTTT. Full variable domain (outside the CDR3, taken from reference TRBV7-9 and TRBJ1-5): DTGVSQNPRHKITKRGQNVTFRCDPISEHNRLYWYRQTLGQGPEFLTYFQNEAQLEKSRLLSDRFSAERPKGSFSTLEIQRTEQGDSAMYLCASSAQNSNQPQHFGDGTRLSIL.

The chain has TRBV10-3 and TRBJ2-1; TRBD2 is a possible D gene (7 bases). The V end was cut by 3 bases, the J end by 9 bases, with 15 bases between. The CDR3 sequence is 14 residues long. Germline loops: CDR1 ENHRY, CDR2 SYGVKD. DNA for the CDR3: TGTGCCATCAGTGAAGGGGGGAGGGCCGGTGAGCAGTTCTTC. The encoded protein is CAISEGGRAGEQFF.

This clone was seen only a few times. The V gene is TRBV29-1, the J gene TRBJ1-1, with unresolved D. This CDR3 region has 11 residues. With 6 bases removed from V and 6 bases from J, the gap between germline ends came to 11 bases. Germline V lookup: CDR1 SQVTM, CDR2 ANQGSEA. The CDR3 sequence is CSVVRFPEAFF. CDR3 nucleotide sequence: TGCAGCGTGGTGAGGTTTCCTGAAGCTTTCTTT.